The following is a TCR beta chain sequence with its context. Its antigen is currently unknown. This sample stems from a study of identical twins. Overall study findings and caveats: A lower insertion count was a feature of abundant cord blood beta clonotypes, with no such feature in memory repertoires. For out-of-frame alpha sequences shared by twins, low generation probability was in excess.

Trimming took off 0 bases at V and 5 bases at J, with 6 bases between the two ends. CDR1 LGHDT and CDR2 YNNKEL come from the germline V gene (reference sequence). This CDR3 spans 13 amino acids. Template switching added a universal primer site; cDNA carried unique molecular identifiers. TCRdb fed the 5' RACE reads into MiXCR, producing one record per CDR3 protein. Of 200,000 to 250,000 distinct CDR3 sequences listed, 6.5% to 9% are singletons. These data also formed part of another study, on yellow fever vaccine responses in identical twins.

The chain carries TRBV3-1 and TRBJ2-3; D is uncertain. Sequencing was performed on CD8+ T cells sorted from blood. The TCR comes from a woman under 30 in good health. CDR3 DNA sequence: TGTGCCAGCAGCCAAGAGGTCCGAGATACGCAGTATTTT. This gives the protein CASSQEVRDTQYF.